This entry lists 2 T cell receptor beta chains sequenced from one sample in a study of blood T cell repertoires in COVID-19. The data were produced by immunoSEQ multiplex PCR, yet TCRdb's version contains in-frame clones alone and is incomplete. This sample yields fewer than 300,000 clones, of which about 89% are seen a single time; about 2.2% belongs to the top ten. Source material: peripheral blood. Every receptor here comes from a woman between 25 and 40 years old with COVID-19, enrolled during active disease.

The genes are TRBV5-8 and TRBJ1-1; D gene uncertain. Per germline, CDR1 SGHTS and CDR2 YDEGEE. This CDR3 has 17 residues. V was trimmed by 2 bases and J by 0 bases, leaving 17 bases between them. CDR3 sequence: CASSFRVFLFMNTEAFF. The CDR3 region has the DNA TGTGCCAGCAGCTTTCGAGTGTTTTTGTTCATGAACACTGAAGCTTTCTTT.

The CDR3 DNA reads as TGCAGTGCTAGTGCTAGCGGGTATGAGCAGTTCTTC. Protein: CSASASGYEQFF. The genes are TRBV20-1 and TRBJ2-1, with 8 positions matching TRBD2. CDR1 is DFQATT, CDR2 SNEGSKA, per germline (reference sequence). J gave up 8 bases and V 3 bases, and 3 bases lay outside the gene matches. This CDR3 has 12 residues.